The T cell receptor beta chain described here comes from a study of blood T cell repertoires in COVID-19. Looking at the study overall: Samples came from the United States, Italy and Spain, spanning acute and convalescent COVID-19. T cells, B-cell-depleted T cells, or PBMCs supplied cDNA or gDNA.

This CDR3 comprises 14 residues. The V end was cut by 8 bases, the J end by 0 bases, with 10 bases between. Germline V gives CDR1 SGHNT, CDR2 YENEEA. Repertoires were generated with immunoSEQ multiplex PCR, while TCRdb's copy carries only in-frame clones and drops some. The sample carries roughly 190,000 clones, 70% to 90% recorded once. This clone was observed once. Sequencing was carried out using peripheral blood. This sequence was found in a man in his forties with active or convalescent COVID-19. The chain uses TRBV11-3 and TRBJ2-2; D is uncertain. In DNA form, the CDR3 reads TGTGCCAGCTACTCCAAATCGAACACCGGGGAGCTGTTTTTT. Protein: CASYSKSNTGELFF.